This T cell receptor (beta chain) emerged from a study of PD-L1 blockade in urothelial cancer. Across the whole study: Dosed intravenously at 1,200 mg every 3 weeks, atezolizumab was initiated by patients in the mid-2010s.

This CDR3 has 14 residues. The V gene's germline CDR1 is SGHTS and CDR2 YDEGEE. V was cut by 2 bases and J by 1 base, with 9 bases left in between. The assay was immunoSEQ multiplex PCR, and TCRdb's table has in-frame clones only and misses some. The table has 56,000 or so clones, around 84% seen once; the top ten hold 2.9%. The receptor comes from a man aged 45-65 years with urothelial cancer. The material was PBMCs, obtained around atezolizumab (anti-PD-L1) treatment. The genes are TRBV5-8 and TRBJ1-1; TRBD1 might be the D (5 bases). CDR3: CASSFDRGNTEAFF. The CDR3 nucleotides read TGTGCCAGCAGCTTCGACAGAGGGAACACTGAAGCTTTCTTT.